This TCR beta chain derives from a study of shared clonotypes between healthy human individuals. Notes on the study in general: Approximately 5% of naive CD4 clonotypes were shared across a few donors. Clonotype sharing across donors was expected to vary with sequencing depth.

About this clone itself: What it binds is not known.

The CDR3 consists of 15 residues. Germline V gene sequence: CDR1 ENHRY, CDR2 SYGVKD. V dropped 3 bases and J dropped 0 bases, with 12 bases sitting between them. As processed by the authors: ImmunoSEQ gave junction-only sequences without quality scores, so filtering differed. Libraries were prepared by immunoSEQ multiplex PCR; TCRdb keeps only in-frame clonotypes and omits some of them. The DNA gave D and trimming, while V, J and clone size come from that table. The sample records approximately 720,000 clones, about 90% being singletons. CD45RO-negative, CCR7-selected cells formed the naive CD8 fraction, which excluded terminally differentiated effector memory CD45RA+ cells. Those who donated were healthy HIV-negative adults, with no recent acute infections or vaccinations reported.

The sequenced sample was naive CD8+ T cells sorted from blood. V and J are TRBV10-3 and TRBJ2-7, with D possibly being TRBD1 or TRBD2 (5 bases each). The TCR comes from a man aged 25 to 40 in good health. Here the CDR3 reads CAISEPGRGSYEQYF. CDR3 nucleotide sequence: TGTGCCATCAGTGAACCGGGACGGGGCTCCTACGAGCAGTACTTC.